This TCR beta chain emerged from a study of circulating and synovial CD4+ cells in juvenile arthritis. Sequenced by immunoSEQ multiplex PCR; TCRdb stores in-frame clones only, minus some. This sample carries about 34,000 clones, roughly 95% of them seen once, and the ten largest clones take 0.15% to 0.2%. Remarks on this clone: Its target is not known.

Study results and caveats: Circulating pathogenic-like lymphocytes shared a substantially higher fraction of CDR3 sequences with synovium than bulk blood.

Sequencing input: CD4+ T cells from blood. This TCR was sampled from a human donor with juvenile idiopathic arthritis.

CDR3 sequence (DNA): TGCGCCAGCAGCCAATTCCCCGGTGGAGGATCTGGAAACACCATATATTTT. Translating it yields CASSQFPGGGSGNTIYF. The V and J genes are TRBV4-1 and TRBJ1-3; unclear D gene. The CDR3 consists of 17 residues. The germline V and J ends were trimmed by 2 bases and 1 base, with 15 bases remaining between them. Germline CDR1 MGHRA, CDR2 YSYEKL.